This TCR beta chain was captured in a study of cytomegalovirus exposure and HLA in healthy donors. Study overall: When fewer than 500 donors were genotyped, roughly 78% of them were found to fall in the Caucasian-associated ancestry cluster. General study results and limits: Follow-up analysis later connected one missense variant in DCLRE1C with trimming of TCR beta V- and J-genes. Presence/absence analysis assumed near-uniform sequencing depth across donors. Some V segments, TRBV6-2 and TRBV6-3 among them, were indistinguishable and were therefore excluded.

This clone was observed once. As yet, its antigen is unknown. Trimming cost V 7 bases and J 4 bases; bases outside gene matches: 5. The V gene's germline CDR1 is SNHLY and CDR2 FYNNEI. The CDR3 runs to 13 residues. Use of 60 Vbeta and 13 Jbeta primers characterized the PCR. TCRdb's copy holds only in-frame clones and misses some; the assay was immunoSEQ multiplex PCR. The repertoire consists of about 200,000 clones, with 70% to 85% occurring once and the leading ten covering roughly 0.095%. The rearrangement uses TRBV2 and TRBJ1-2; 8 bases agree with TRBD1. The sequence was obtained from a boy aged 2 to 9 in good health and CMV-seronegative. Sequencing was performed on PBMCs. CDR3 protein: CASNDRGLYGYTF. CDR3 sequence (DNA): TGTGCCAGCAACGACAGGGGTCTCTATGGCTACACCTTC. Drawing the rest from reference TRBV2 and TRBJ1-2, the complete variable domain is EPEVTQTPSHQVTQMGQEVILRCVPISNHLYFYWYRQILGQKVEFLVSFYNNEISEKSEIFDDQFSVERPDGSNFTLKIRSTKLEDSAMYFCASNDRGLYGYTFGSGTRLTVV.